Each of the 29 T cell receptor beta chains below was sequenced from the same sample in a study of cytomegalovirus exposure and HLA in healthy donors. PCR primers comprised 60 Vbeta and 13 Jbeta primers. The table came from immunoSEQ multiplex PCR; TCRdb's copy has only in-frame clones and leaves some out. The sample records around 150,000 clones, 70% to 85% being singletons. The sequencing input was PBMCs. These receptors all stem from a man younger than 40 in good health and CMV-seropositive.

The gene calls are TRBV19 and TRBJ1-1; 8 bases match TRBD1. Looked up from germline, CDR1 is LNHDA and CDR2 is SQIVND (reference sequence). The CDR3 covers 17 residues. J was trimmed by 4 bases and V by 0 bases; bases with no gene match: 10. The CDR3 DNA follows: TGTGCCAGTAGTATAGATCCGGCAGGGGGCTTAGGCACTGAAGCTTTCTTT. Translating gives CASSIDPAGGLGTEAFF.

The V and J genes are TRBV2 and TRBJ1-5, with TRBD1 as a possible D gene (5 bases). Germline CDR1 and CDR2: SNHLY and FYNNEI. V was cut by 7 bases and J by 4 bases, with 14 bases left in between. This CDR3 region has 14 residues. This chain's CDR3 is CASTRAEENQPQHF. For the CDR3, the DNA is TGTGCCAGCACCAGGGCAGAAGAAAATCAGCCCCAGCATTTT.

This clone was seen more than once but under ten times. The rearrangement joins TRBV6-5 to TRBJ1-4; D uncertain. Germline-derived CDR1 and CDR2 are MNHEY and SVGAGI. This CDR3 is built from 15 residues. Between the trimmed V and J ends, which lost 0 bases and 9 bases, there was a span of 14 bases. CDR3 loop: CASSYSGTVPQKLFF. The CDR3 DNA reads TGTGCCAGCAGTTACTCGGGCACAGTTCCACAAAAACTGTTTTTT.

The rearrangement links TRBV6-5 to TRBJ2-7; 12 nucleotides agree with TRBD2. The V and J ends lost 6 bases and 7 bases, in that order; junction bases with no gene match: 10. CDR1 and CDR2 from the germline V gene are MNHEY and SVGAGI. The CDR3 has 15 amino acids. CDR3 loop: CASSKSGLAGREQYF. The CDR3 nucleotides read TGTGCCAGCAGCAAATCCGGACTAGCGGGACGTGAGCAGTACTTC.

CDR3 sequence reads: CAWDEKQGLGGYTF. In nucleotides, the CDR3 is TGTGCCTGGGATGAGAAACAGGGCCTGGGGGGCTACACCTTC. This sequence joins TRBV30 and TRBJ1-2; D perhaps matches TRBD1 (6 bases). The CDR3 is made up of 14 amino acids. Trimming cost V 5 bases and J 8 bases, with 21 bases left between them. Germline CDR1 and CDR2: GTSNPN and SVGIG (reference sequence). Based on the CDR3 plus reference TRBV30 and TRBJ1-2, the full variable domain is SQTIHQWPATLVQPVGSPLSLECTVEGTSNPNLYWYRQAAGRGLQLLFYSVGIGQISSEVPQNLSASRPQDRQFILSSKKLLLSDSGFYLCAWDEKQGLGGYTFGSGTRLTVV.

The chain links TRBV28 to TRBJ1-2; D is unresolved. Looked up from germline, CDR1 is MDHEN and CDR2 is SYDVKM. The V end was cut by 2 bases, the J end by 5 bases, with 6 bases between. The CDR3 covers 12 residues. The CDR3 nucleotides are TGTGCCAGCAGTTTACTTAATTATGGCTACACCTTC. Translating it yields CASSLLNYGYTF.

This clone occurred a few times. V gene TRBV10-2 combines with J gene TRBJ2-7, with 10 bases identical to TRBD1. The junction had 8 bases not matched to a gene; V was cut back by 5 bases and J by 4 bases. Per the germline V gene, CDR1 is WSHSY and CDR2 is SAAADI. The CDR3 sequence is 15 residues long. The CDR3 region is CASSRDRGGIYEQYF. The CDR3 region has the DNA TGCGCCAGCAGTCGGGACAGGGGAGGAATATACGAGCAGTACTTC.

For this clone: The junction departs from the called germline gene at one end, perhaps through a read error. The genes are TRBV2 and TRBJ2-1; D remains ambiguous. The CDR3 spans 13 residues. Germline-derived CDR1 and CDR2 are SNHLY and FYNNEI. CDR3 region: CASSDTPAPSQVF. CDR3 bases: TGTGCCAGCAGTGATACTCCAGCCCCCAGTCAGGTCTTC.

This rearrangement joins TRBV28 to TRBJ1-5; D is perhaps TRBD1 (6 bases). Between the trimmed V and J ends, which lost 5 bases and 0 bases, there was a span of 23 bases. The CDR3 loop spans 19 amino acids. Germline V gene lookup returns CDR1 MDHEN and CDR2 SYDVKM. The CDR3: CASSTAAGGSVYSNQPQHF. The CDR3 DNA follows: TGTGCCAGCAGTACCGCGGCGGGGGGCTCAGTTTATAGCAATCAGCCCCAGCATTTT.

This clone has only a few counts. The genes are TRBV6-5 and TRBJ2-3; TRBD2 matches 8 bases. V shed 5 bases, J shed 5 bases, and the junction held 3 bases outside the gene matches. The germline CDR1 and CDR2 sequences are MNHEY and SVGAGI. This CDR3 region has 13 residues. This CDR3 reads CASSDAGGDTQYF. CDR3 coding DNA: TGTGCCAGCAGTGATGCGGGGGGAGATACGCAGTATTTT.

This clone was seen more than once but under ten times. The chain combines TRBV7-3 with TRBJ2-1; 7 bases are shared with TRBD1. Germline V CDR1 and CDR2: SGHTA, FQGTGA. The trim removed 4 bases at V and 10 bases at J, leaving 7 bases unmatched. The CDR3 is 13 amino acids. The CDR3 reads CASSSQGYGEQFF. In DNA form, the CDR3 reads TGTGCCAGCAGCTCACAGGGGTACGGGGAGCAGTTCTTC.

The chain employs TRBV28 and TRBJ2-1, with a possible D match to TRBD2 (5 bases). The V end was cut by 5 bases, the J end by 6 bases, with 14 bases between. The CDR3 length is 14 residues. Germline V CDR1 and CDR2: MDHEN, SYDVKM. CDR3 sequence reads: CASSPQDFGNEQFF. The CDR3 bases are TGTGCCAGCAGTCCTCAGGACTTCGGCAATGAGCAGTTCTTC.

The genes are TRBV11-3 and TRBJ2-5, with 13 bases matching TRBD2. The V gene's germline CDR1 is SGHNT and CDR2 YENEEA. Germline trimming cut 1 base from V and 5 bases from J; bases unmatched to any gene: 10. This CDR3 spans 18 amino acids. The CDR3 nucleotides read TGTGCCAGCAGCTTAGGACTTAGGACTAGCGGGAGTGTGGAGACCCAGTACTTC. This translates into CASSLGLRTSGSVETQYF.

The CDR3 coding sequence is TGTGCCAGCAGCTTATGGCGGGATAACACCGGGGAGCTGTTTTTT. The encoded protein is CASSLWRDNTGELFF. J is TRBJ2-2 and V is TRBV7-2; possibly TRBD2 for D (6 bases). This CDR3 is built from 15 residues. Looked up from germline, CDR1 is SGHTA and CDR2 is FQGNSA. V was clipped by 2 bases and J by 2 bases, with 9 bases between them.

The chain has TRBV7-9 and TRBJ1-2; 7 positions agree with TRBD1. This CDR3 has 13 residues. The V segment lost 5 bases and the J segment 4 bases; nucleotides outside the gene matches: 4. Germline CDR1 reads SEHNR; CDR2 reads FQNEAQ (reference sequence). In DNA, the CDR3 is TGTGCCAGCAGCGCGGGACAGATCTATGGCTACACCTTC. Translating gives CASSAGQIYGYTF.

The rearrangement joins TRBV7-8 to TRBJ2-7; 14 nucleotides match TRBD2. CDR1 and CDR2 from the germline V gene are SGHVS and FQNEAQ. V shed 2 bases, J shed 3 bases, and the junction held 9 bases outside the gene matches. CDR3 length equals 18 residues. The CDR3: CASSLQGTSGGPNYEQYF. As DNA, the CDR3 is TGTGCCAGCAGCTTACAGGGGACTAGCGGGGGTCCTAACTACGAGCAGTACTTC. The full variable domain, rest sourced from reference TRBV7-8 and TRBJ2-7, is GAGVSQSPRYKVAKRGQDVALRCDPISGHVSLFWYQQALGQGPEFLTYFQNEAQLDKSGLPSDRFFAERPEGSVSTLKIQRTQQEDSAVYLCASSLQGTSGGPNYEQYFGPGTRLTVT.

The V gene is TRBV25-1, the J gene TRBJ1-2; 7 bases agree with TRBD1. The length of the CDR3 is 15 residues. Germline V gene lookup returns CDR1 MGHDK and CDR2 SYGVNS. V shed 3 bases and J 0 bases; nucleotides not matched to a gene: 4. The CDR3 loop reads CASSERDRSNYGYTF. Here the CDR3 DNA reads TGTGCCAGCAGTGAGAGGGACAGATCTAACTATGGCTACACCTTC.

The rearrangement uses TRBV6-6 and TRBJ1-6; no firm D call. The CDR3 is 16 residues long. V was shortened by 2 bases and J by 8 bases, with 16 bases between the two germline ends. The germline gives CDR1 MNHNY, CDR2 SVGAGI (reference sequence). DNA for the CDR3: TGTGCCAGCAGTTACAAGCGGGGAGGGTCGGATTCACCCCTCCACTTT. As protein: CASSYKRGGSDSPLHF.

This clone has just a few counts. CDR3 protein: CASKDFMATGELFF. The CDR3 DNA follows: TGCGCCAGCAAGGACTTCATGGCCACCGGGGAGCTGTTTTTT. This rearrangement joins TRBV4-1 to TRBJ2-2, with D possibly being TRBD2 (5 bases). The CDR3 covers 14 residues. The V end lost 7 bases, the J end lost 4 bases, and 13 bases lay between the germline ends. Germline values: CDR1 MGHRA, CDR2 YSYEKL.

CDR3 bases: TGCAGCGTATTGACAGGGATGACCTACGAGCAGTACTTC. Residues: CSVLTGMTYEQYF. The chain joins TRBV29-1 to TRBJ2-7; 7 nucleotides align to TRBD1. The V gene's germline CDR1 is SQVTM and CDR2 ANQGSEA. V shed 6 bases, J shed 2 bases, and the junction held 7 bases outside the gene matches. The CDR3 loop spans 13 amino acids.

The rearrangement links TRBV7-9 to TRBJ2-3; 8 positions match TRBD1. The germline CDR1 and CDR2 sequences are SEHNR and FQNEAQ (reference sequence). The CDR3 spans 14 residues. With 5 bases clipped from V and 3 bases from J, the junction kept 4 bases outside the gene matches. CDR3 bases: TGTGCCAGCAGCCCTGGGACAGGTACAGATACGCAGTATTTT. It translates to CASSPGTGTDTQYF.

The chain joins TRBV5-1 to TRBJ1-3; 9 positions agree with TRBD1. CDR1 is SGHRS, CDR2 YFSETQ, per germline. This CDR3 comprises 17 residues. Germline trimming cut 2 bases from V and 4 bases from J; bases unmatched to any gene: 10. The CDR3, as DNA: TGCGCCAGCAGCTTCCTTCCGGGACAGGGTATAGGAAACACCATATATTTT. Encoded protein: CASSFLPGQGIGNTIYF. Filled out from reference TRBV5-1 and TRBJ1-3, the complete variable domain reads KAGVTQTPRYLIKTRGQQVTLSCSPISGHRSVSWYQQTPGQGLQFLFEYFSETQRNKGNFPGRFSGRQFSNSRSEMNVSTLELGDSALYLCASSFLPGQGIGNTIYFGEGSWLTVV.

Concerning this clone itself: A junction boundary mismatches the germline segment, possibly from a read error. The chain uses TRBV28 and TRBJ2-5; 8 bases are shared with TRBD2. Per germline, CDR1 MDHEN and CDR2 SYDVKM. The CDR3 loop spans 15 amino acids. CDR3 protein: CASSLSLGTRKILDF. CDR3 coding DNA: TGTGCCAGCAGTTTATCCCTCGGGACTAGGAAAATTCTAGACTTC.

This clone has a single count. The rearrangement uses TRBV10-1 and TRBJ2-1; weak D call: TRBD2 (5 bases). The CDR3 covers 12 residues. The germline V gene encodes CDR1 WNHNN and CDR2 SYGVQD (reference sequence). Between the trimmed V and J ends, which lost 10 bases and 10 bases, there was a span of 17 bases. This CDR3 is CATKERSAEQFF. For the CDR3, the DNA is TGCGCCACCAAGGAACGTAGCGCCGAGCAGTTCTTC.

V and J are TRBV19 and TRBJ2-7; D is ambiguous. Germline-derived CDR1 and CDR2 are LNHDA and SQIVND (reference sequence). V was pared by 3 bases and J by 0 bases, with 6 bases between. The CDR3 sequence is 13 residues long. The CDR3 coding sequence is TGTGCCAGTAGTATCCGGTACTCCTACGAGCAGTACTTC. Amino acid sequence: CASSIRYSYEQYF. Drawing the rest from reference TRBV19 and TRBJ2-7, the complete variable domain is DGGITQSPKYLFRKEGQNVTLSCEQNLNHDAMYWYRQDPGQGLRLIYYSQIVNDFQKGDIAEGYSVSREKKESFPLTVTSAQKNPTAFYLCASSIRYSYEQYFGPGTRLTVT.

The rearrangement joins TRBV6-5 to TRBJ2-3, with a tentative D call TRBD1 (5 bases). V lost 8 bases, J lost 4 bases, and 16 bases lay in between. This CDR3 has 14 residues. CDR1 is MNHEY and CDR2 is SVGAGI in the germline V gene. CDR3 sequence: CASGFGAPADTQYF. The CDR3 nucleotides are TGTGCCAGCGGTTTTGGGGCACCGGCAGATACGCAGTATTTT.

This clone was detected only once. V is TRBV28 and J is TRBJ1-6, with D maybe TRBD1 (5 bases). Trimming cost V 3 bases and J 9 bases, with 12 bases left between them. The CDR3 loop spans 14 amino acids. The V gene's germline CDR1 is MDHEN and CDR2 SYDVKM. In DNA, the CDR3 is TGTGCCAGCAGTTTTGGTCGGGGGGGTTCACCCCTCCACTTT. This sequence encodes CASSFGRGGSPLHF.

The gene calls are TRBV27 and TRBJ1-1; D is perhaps TRBD1 (6 bases). Germline-derived CDR1 and CDR2 are MNHEY and SMNVEV (reference sequence). Between the trimmed V and J ends, which lost 3 bases and 3 bases, there was a span of 26 bases. The CDR3 is made up of 19 amino acids. CDR3 loop: CASSFWGLTGSRGYTEAFF. In DNA form, the CDR3 reads TGTGCCAGCAGTTTCTGGGGGTTGACAGGCTCAAGGGGTTACACTGAAGCTTTCTTT.

The CDR3 nucleotides read TGTGCCAGCAGTCATCGCGGGACGACGAACACCGGGGAGCTGTTTTTT. It encodes CASSHRGTTNTGELFF. The rearrangement joins TRBV27 to TRBJ2-2; D might be TRBD2 (6 bases). The CDR3 sequence is 16 residues long. With 5 bases removed from V and 0 bases from J, the gap between germline ends came to 13 bases. Germline V gene sequence: CDR1 MNHEY, CDR2 SMNVEV (reference sequence).